This T cell receptor beta chain originates from a study of cytomegalovirus exposure and HLA in healthy donors. Looking at the study overall: Among approximately 390 genotyped donors, around 80% fell in the Caucasian-associated ancestry cluster.

PCR amplification relied on 60 Vbeta primers (plus 13 Jbeta primers). Generated by immunoSEQ multiplex PCR, the TCRdb table keeps only in-frame clones and is missing some. The sample consists of under 200,000 clones, 82% of them appearing once. A remark on this clone: What it binds is unknown.

The study, taken as a whole, reports: Per a later analysis, HLA-associated TCR beta chains showed more clonal expansion than other, equally common TCR beta chains. Later work found that TCR association rates differed between HLA loci; DRB1 had the most and HLA-C the fewest. Earlier analysis yielded a pattern in which most TCR beta V segments were productive about 90% or about 30% of the time.

The ends were cut back, 7 bases at V and 9 bases at J, with 28 bases in the middle. CDR3 length: 17 amino acids. Germline-derived CDR1 and CDR2 are LNHDA and SQIVND (reference sequence). Sequenced sample: PBMCs. The chain combines TRBV19 with TRBJ2-1, with D possibly TRBD2 on 5 matching bases. This TCR was recovered from a girl aged 2 to 10 in good health and CMV-seropositive. This CDR3 is CASKSEWGSKFSGEQFF. For the CDR3, the DNA is TGTGCCAGTAAGTCTGAGTGGGGAAGCAAGTTCAGCGGTGAGCAGTTCTTC.